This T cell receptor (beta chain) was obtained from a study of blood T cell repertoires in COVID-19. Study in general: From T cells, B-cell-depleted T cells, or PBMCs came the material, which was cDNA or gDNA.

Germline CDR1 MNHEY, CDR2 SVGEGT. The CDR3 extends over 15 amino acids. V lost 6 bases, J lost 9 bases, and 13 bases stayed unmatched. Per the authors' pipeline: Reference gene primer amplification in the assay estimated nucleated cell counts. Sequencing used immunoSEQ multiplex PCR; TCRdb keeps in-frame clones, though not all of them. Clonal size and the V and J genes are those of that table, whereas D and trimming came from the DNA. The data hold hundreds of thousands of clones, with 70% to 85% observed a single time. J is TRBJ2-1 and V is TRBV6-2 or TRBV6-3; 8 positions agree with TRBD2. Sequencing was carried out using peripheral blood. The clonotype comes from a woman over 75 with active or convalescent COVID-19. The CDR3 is CASSLIGGGRGEQFF. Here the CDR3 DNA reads TGTGCCAGCAGCCTCATCGGGGGGGGCCGAGGTGAGCAGTTCTTC.